This T cell receptor (beta chain) was identified in a study of technical replicates of blood from several donors. Germline V gene lookup returns CDR1 SEHNR and CDR2 FQNEAQ (reference sequence). This CDR3 comprises 12 residues. Between the trimmed V and J ends, which lost 5 bases and 6 bases, there was a span of 11 bases. Sequencing used immunoSEQ multiplex PCR; TCRdb keeps in-frame clones, though not all of them. The table records 50,000 to 70,000 clones, 85% to 95% of them present only once. The sample consisted of PBMCs. The source is a human donor in good health. Some clones in this sample may be carry-over from other donors' samples. This chain connects TRBV7-9 to TRBJ2-7, with D possibly being TRBD1 (6 bases). CDR3 bases: TGTGCCAGCAGCCCAGCAGGGGCCGAGCAGTACTTC. This gives the protein CASSPAGAEQYF.